This T cell receptor beta chain emerged from a study of T cells expressing NK-cell markers. Study information: Repertoires of TCR beta were obtained from T cells sorted as CD3+CD56+NKG2C+, CD3+CD56+NKG2C- and CD3+CD56-NKG2C+.

The authors generated TCR beta cDNA through 5'RACE template switching with UMIs. From its re-call of the 5' RACE reads, TCRdb lists each CDR3 protein once, without DNA. The sample's table shows 550,000 to 600,000 distinct CDR3 sequences. Study findings and constraints: The study found dominant NKG2C+ clonotypes at about 1.0-7.5% of CD8+ T cells in about six donors. Similarly, these clonotypes led the CD3+CD56-NKG2C+ fraction as well in a handful of donors.

As regards this clonotype: Its matching antigen is unknown.

This CDR3 contains 14 residues. In germline, CDR1 is SGHAT, CDR2 FQNNGV. Sequencing input: blood T cells: a sorted CD56 or NKG2C T cell subset, CD4+ or CD8+ T cells, or bulk PBMC T cells (not recorded which). The genes are TRBV11-2 and TRBJ2-1. This receptor was taken from a man between 18 and 29 years old in good health. CDR3 amino acids: CASSPTTGANEQFF. The full variable domain, its missing parts supplied by reference TRBV11-2 and TRBJ2-1, is EAGVAQSPRYKIIEKRQSVAFWCNPISGHATLYWYQQILGQGPKLLIQFQNNGVVDDSQLPKDRFSAERLKGVDSTLKIQPAKLEDSAVYLCASSPTTGANEQFFGPGTRLTVL.